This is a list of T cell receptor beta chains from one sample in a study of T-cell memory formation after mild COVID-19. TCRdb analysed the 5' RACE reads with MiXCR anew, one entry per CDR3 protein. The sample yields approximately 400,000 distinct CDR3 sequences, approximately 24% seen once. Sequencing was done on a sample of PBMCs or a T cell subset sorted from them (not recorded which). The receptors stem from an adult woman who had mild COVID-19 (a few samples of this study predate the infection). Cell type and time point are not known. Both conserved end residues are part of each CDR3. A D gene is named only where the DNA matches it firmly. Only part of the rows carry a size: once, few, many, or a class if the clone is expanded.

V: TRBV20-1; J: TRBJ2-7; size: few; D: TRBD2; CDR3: CSARRDYPTYEQYF; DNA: TGCAGTGCTAGACGGGACTACCCCACCTACGAGCAGTACTTC
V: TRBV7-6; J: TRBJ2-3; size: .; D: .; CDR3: CASSPTGWGTDTQYF; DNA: TGTGCCAGCAGCCCCACCGGGTGGGGCACAGATACGCAGTATTTT
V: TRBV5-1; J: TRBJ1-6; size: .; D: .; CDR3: CASSPGGGEALHF; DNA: TGCGCCAGCAGCCCGGGCGGGGGGGAAGCCCTCCACTTT
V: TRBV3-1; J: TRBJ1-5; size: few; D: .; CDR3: CASSQGGYSNQPQHF; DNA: TGTGCCAGCAGCCAGGGGGGCTATAGCAATCAGCCCCAGCATTTT
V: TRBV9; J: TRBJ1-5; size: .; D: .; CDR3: CASSASYRADQPQHF; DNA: TGTGCCAGCAGCGCCAGTTATCGGGCAGATCAGCCCCAGCATTTT
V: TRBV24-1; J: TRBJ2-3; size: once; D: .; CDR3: CATGARGRTDTQYF; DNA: TGTGCCACCGGAGCCAGGGGTAGGACAGATACGCAGTATTTT
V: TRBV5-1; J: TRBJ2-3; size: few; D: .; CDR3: CASSLPGVGRGDTQYF; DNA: TGCGCCAGCAGCTTACCGGGCGTGGGCCGTGGAGATACGCAGTATTTT
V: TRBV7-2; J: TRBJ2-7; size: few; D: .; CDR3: CASSFRSGREQYF; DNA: TGTGCCAGCAGCTTTAGATCGGGGCGCGAGCAGTACTTC
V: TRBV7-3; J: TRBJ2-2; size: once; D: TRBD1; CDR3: CASSSQQGAVSTGELFF; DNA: TGTGCCAGCAGCTCACAACAGGGGGCGGTCAGCACCGGGGAGCTGTTTTTT
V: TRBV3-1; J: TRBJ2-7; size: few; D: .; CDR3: CASSQDVRVQEQYF; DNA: TGTGCCAGCAGCCAAGATGTGAGGGTCCAGGAGCAGTACTTC
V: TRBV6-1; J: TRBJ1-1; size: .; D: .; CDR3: CASSEHADTRAFF; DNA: TGTGCCAGCAGTGAACACGCCGACACGAGGGCTTTCTTT
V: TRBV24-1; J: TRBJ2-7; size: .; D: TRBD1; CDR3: CATSDSTGGVYEQYF; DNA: TGTGCCACCAGTGATTCGACAGGGGGGGTCTACGAGCAGTACTTC
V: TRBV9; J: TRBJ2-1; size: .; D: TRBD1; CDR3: CASSVDGDRAYNEQFF; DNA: TGTGCCAGCAGCGTAGATGGGGACAGAGCGTACAATGAGCAGTTCTTC
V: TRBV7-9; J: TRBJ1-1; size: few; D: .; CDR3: CASSLNSARLGTEAFF; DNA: TGTGCCAGCAGCTTAAACTCAGCCCGACTTGGGACTGAAGCTTTCTTT